This TCR beta chain derives from a study of cytomegalovirus exposure and HLA in healthy donors (TCRdb year 2017). In the study overall: In an earlier analysis of under 750 of the donors, 250 to 300 Gb of sequence data and 90 million to 120 million unique TCR beta sequences from about 179 million T cells were reported. The T cell repertoires of under 700 subjects were profiled by immunosequencing and related to cytomegalovirus serostatus. In an earlier analysis of several hundred of the donors, high-throughput TCR beta sequencing was used to judge whether each TCR beta V gene segment behaved as functional or pseudogenic. The study combined high-throughput TCR immunosequencing, statistical association of individual TCRs with disease status, and machine learning to predict cytomegalovirus infection status. A later genetic analysis took genome-wide SNP genotypes for about three fifths of the 666 donors and used that subset as a discovery cohort. Among the approximately 400 genotyped donors, around 81% belonged to the genetic ancestry cluster associated with self-reported Caucasian donors. An early release that covered several hundred HLA-typed donors contained about 290 gigabases of sequencing data and around 80 million unique TCR sequences. Every discovery cohort repertoire had been produced on one sequencing platform. In the later analysis, no new phenotypic data were used to find candidate immune exposures; instead, reliance was placed on TCR beta sequences and their occurrence across donors. Across under 500 genotyped donors of the cohort, an average of approximately 220,000 unique TCR beta nucleotide sequences per donor were sequenced, and roughly a sixth of those sequences were non-productive. In addition to the first cohort of approximately 650 subjects, a separate validation cohort of 120 different subjects was used. The number of typed donors differed by locus: about 620-640 for A, B, C, DRB1 and DQB1; 522 for DQA1; 600 to 610 for DPA1; and approximately 450 for DPB1. Because of strong linkage in the cohort, roughly 5 DR-DQ haplotypes were treated as single units for association and clustering. Donor age, sex, ethnicity and CMV serostatus were collected together with the repertoire data. The aim of the study was to test whether cataloging public T cell receptors could identify signatures of past pathogen exposure. A later analysis re-examined previously published TCR beta repertoires from over 500 donors and added high-resolution HLA genotyping to investigate patterns of TCR occurrence. HLA typing included class I and class II loci at four-digit resolution. General findings and caveats noted by the study authors: Cytomegalovirus status was reported to be diagnosed by the classifier with high specificity and sensitivity in both the original and validation cohorts. Several of the top co-occurrence clusters appeared to be linked to parvovirus B19, influenza, CMV and Epstein-Barr virus, according to a later analysis. Presence/absence analyses assumed roughly uniform sequencing depth across donors, an assumption that may not hold. A further reported finding was that TCR beta sequences accurately predicted the HLA-A and HLA-B alleles for most subjects in the first cohort. According to the authors, the approach could potentially be generalized to other disease states and immunological phenotypes. Only TCR beta chains were sequenced in this cohort, and the absence of alpha or paired-chain data limited detectable features. In vitro tests confirmed that three of the cytomegalovirus-associated TCR beta chains recognize cytomegalovirus antigens. In a later analysis, around 15,000 TCR beta sequences were associated with specific HLA alleles at a false discovery rate of 0.05. In a later analysis, HLA-associated TCR beta chains showed more clonal expansion and lower generation probabilities than non-associated chains that were equally common. Across donors, most TCR sequences were observed very rarely, whereas some public TCRs were present in many individuals. Because counts were too low, seventeen rarely observed V segments, including chromosome 9 orphons, were left out of the earlier analysis of 500 to 750 of the donors. According to a later genetic analysis, donors in an Asian-associated ancestry cluster had fewer N-insertions in productive TCRs than the roughly 700-donor mean. A group of highly shared sequence variants was considered likely to be a technical artifact of the sequencing pipeline. In the study, about 150 TCR beta chains were listed as associated with cytomegalovirus. An association between a missense DCLRE1C variant and V-gene and J-gene trimming of TCR beta chains was found in a later genetic analysis and replicated in an independent cohort. Because HLA typing was unavailable for some donors at each locus, only the typed subset was used in association tests. The only immune exposure information available for the cohort was CMV serostatus. Because the 87-base-pair reads could not distinguish some IMGT-functional V segments, including TRBV6-2 and TRBV6-3, those segments were excluded. In an earlier analysis of under 600 of the donors, most TCR beta V segments were observed in productive rearrangements about 87% or about 30% of the time, broadly matching IMGT annotations. Linkage disequilibrium might explain the correlated functional status among segregating V segments, but an unknown experimental factor could not be excluded. In a later analysis, the rate of TCR association differed among HLA loci, with DRB1 alleles having the most associated TCRs and HLA-C alleles having the fewest. Strong co-occurrence of HLA alleles, especially DR and DQ, made assigning TCR associations to individual alleles difficult. Most CMV-associated TCR beta chains appeared to be HLA-restricted in a later analysis, and the HLA associations seemed to be driven largely by CMV exposure.

The method was the immunoSEQ multiplex PCR assay. The multiplex PCR relied on a mix of 60 forward primers for TCR Vbeta segments and 13 reverse primers for TCR Jbeta segments. A multiplex PCR assay on genomic DNA amplified the CDR3 region of rearranged TCR beta genes. The Illumina HiSeq System was used to sequence the amplified TCR beta libraries as 87-base-pair reads. As for the original processing: A later analysis counted about 80 million unique TCR beta chains across the 650 to 800 repertoires, and 10 million to 11 million of these chains were shared by at least two donors. To remove PCR and sequencing errors, raw reads were error-corrected and collapsed into unique sequences using a nearest-neighbor algorithm that merged closely related sequences. V, D and J gene segments were assigned by aligning CDR3 sequences to IMGT reference sequences. Each retained sequence needed at least a six-nucleotide match to both a V gene segment and a J gene segment. Rearrangements were classified as productive when the CDR3 lacked stop codons and remained in frame with V and J, and all other rearrangements were classified as non-productive. Following IMGT convention, CDR3 was defined as the stretch from the second conserved V-encoded cysteine to the conserved J-encoded phenylalanine. Sequences without an unambiguous match to a single V gene segment were excluded from the earlier analysis of about 640 of the donors. An earlier analysis of about 600 of the donors called V segments functional above 56.7% productive rearrangements and segregating when the between-donor standard deviation exceeded 5%. To diagnose cytomegalovirus status from the catalog of TCR beta chain sequences, a statistical classification framework was built. In a later analysis, V and J genes were assigned by comparing TCR nucleotide sequences against IMGT/GENE-DB human TR gene sequences. The TCRdist pipeline was used in a later analysis to assign CDR3 sequences and most-parsimonious VDJ recombination scenarios. A later analysis defined each TCR beta chain by its CDR3 amino acid sequence plus V-gene family, and excluded reads lacking a unique V-gene family. To address suspected cross-contamination and a sequencing artifact, a later analysis removed 550 to 750 highly shared, low-generation-probability nucleotide sequences. A later analysis calculated a clonal expansion index for each public chain from normalized within-repertoire ranks of inferred template counts. A later analysis computed generation probabilities with a VDJ recombination model fitted to out-of-frame rearrangements, and checked the results against IGoR. Hypergeometric tests were used in a later analysis to score TCR-TCR, TCR-HLA and TCR-CMV co-occurrence, with a repertoire-size bias correction applied to the TCR pairs. A later analysis estimated false discovery rates by permuting HLA or CMV assignments 20 times. A later analysis grouped co-occurring TCRs with DBSCAN, adding TCRdist sequence similarity when clustering within HLA-allele-positive subsets. Co-occurrence clustering excluded repertoires with fewer than 30,000 or more than 120,000 public chains, plus five with anomalous nucleotide sharing. TCRdb carries this immuneACCESS record with in-frame sequences only. Its versions omit some clonotypes, under half of them owing to an unresolved V gene in the studies checked, with the rest unexplained. V, J and clone size reflect that table, while D and trimming were determined from the DNA. For this sample there are under 90,000 clones; around 80% appear just once. Roughly 3% of the sample goes to the ten largest clones.

The cohort was made up of around 720 healthy bone marrow donors. At the time of sampling, every cohort member was nominally healthy, though immune exposures that went unrecorded were likely present. The donor tested CMV seropositive, placing the donor among the 310 or so seropositive members of the cohort. A peripheral blood sample was collected from each donor, and TCR beta sequencing was performed on peripheral blood mononuclear cells. Genomic DNA extraction from the blood cell samples was performed with the Qiagen DNeasy Blood Extraction Kit. In the germline V gene, CDR1 corresponds to LGHNA and CDR2 to YSLEER. The CDR3 covers 17 residues, taking in both the cysteine and the phenylalanine. Of the read, only the CDR3 DNA is kept; its 51 bases are in frame from base 1. Between the V and J ends, shortened by 3 bases and 0 bases respectively, the junction contains 15 bases. Worth noting for this clone: Its specific antigen is unknown. No quality values exist for individual bases; no much larger clone is one base distant.

Material: PBMCs. This receptor was identified in a man in his fifties or sixties in good health and CMV-seropositive. In this chain, TRBV4-3 is recombined with TRBJ1-3; the D gene is unclear. The CDR3 protein is CASSQGPGRSSGNTIYF. The DNA reads as follows: TGCGCCAGCAGCCAGGGCCCGGGAAGGAGCTCTGGAAACACCATATATTTT.